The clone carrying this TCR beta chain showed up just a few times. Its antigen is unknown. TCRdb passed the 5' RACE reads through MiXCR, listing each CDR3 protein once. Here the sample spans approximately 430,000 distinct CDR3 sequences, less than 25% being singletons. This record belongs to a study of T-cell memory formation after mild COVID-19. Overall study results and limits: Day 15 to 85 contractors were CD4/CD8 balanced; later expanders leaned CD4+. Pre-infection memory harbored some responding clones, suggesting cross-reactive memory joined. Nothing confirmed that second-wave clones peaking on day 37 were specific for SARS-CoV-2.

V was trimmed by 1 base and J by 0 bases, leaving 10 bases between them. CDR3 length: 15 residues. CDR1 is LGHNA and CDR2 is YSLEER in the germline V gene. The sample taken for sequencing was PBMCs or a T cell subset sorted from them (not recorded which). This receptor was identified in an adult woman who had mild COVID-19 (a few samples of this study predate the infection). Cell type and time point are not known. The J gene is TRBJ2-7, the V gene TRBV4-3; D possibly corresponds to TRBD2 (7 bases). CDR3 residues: CASSQGGGGSYEQYF. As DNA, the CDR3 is TGCGCCAGCAGCCAAGGGGGAGGGGGCTCCTACGAGCAGTACTTC.